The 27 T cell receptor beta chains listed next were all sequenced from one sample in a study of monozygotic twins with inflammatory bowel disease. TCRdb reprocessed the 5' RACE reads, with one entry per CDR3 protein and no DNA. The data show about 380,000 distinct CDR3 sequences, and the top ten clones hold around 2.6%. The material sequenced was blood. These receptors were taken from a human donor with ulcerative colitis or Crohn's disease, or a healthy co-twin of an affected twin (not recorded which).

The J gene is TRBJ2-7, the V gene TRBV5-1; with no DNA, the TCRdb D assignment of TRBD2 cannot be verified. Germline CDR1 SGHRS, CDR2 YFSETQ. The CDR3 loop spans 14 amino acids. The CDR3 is CASSLAGREHEQYF.

The CDR3 protein is CASTLRLAGGREQYF. V is TRBV7-2 and J is TRBJ2-7; TCRdb reports TRBD2, a call that lacks DNA to check it against. Per germline, CDR1 SGHTA and CDR2 FQGNSA. CDR3 length equals 15 residues.

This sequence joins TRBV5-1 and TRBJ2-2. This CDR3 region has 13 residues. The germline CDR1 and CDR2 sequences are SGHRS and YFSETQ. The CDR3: CASKEANTGELFF.

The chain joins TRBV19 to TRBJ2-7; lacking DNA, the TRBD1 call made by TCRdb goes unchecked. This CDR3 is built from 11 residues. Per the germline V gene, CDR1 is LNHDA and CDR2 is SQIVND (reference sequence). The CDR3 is CATRQGSEQYF.

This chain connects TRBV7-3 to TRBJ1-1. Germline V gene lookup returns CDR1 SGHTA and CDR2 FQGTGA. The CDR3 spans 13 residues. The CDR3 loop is CASSFTRDTEAFF. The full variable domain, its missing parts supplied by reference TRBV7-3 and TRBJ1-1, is GAGVSQTPSNKVTEKGKYVELRCDPISGHTALYWYRQSLGQGPEFLIYFQGTGAADDSGLPNDRFFAVRPEGSVSTLKIQRTERGDSAVYLCASSFTRDTEAFFGQGTRLTVV.

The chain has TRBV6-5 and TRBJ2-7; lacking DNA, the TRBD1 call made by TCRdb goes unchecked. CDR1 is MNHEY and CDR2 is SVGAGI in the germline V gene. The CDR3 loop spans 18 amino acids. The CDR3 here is CASSYSRIHRNVAYEQYF.

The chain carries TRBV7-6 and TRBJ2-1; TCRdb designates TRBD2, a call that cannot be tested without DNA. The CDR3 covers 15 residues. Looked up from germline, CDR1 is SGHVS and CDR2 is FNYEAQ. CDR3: CASSLLAGGGDEQFF.

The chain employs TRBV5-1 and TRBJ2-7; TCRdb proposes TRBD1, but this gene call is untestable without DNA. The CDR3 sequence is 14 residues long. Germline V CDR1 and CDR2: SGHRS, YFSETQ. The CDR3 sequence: CASSLQGNRYEQYF. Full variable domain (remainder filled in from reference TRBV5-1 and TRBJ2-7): KAGVTQTPRYLIKTRGQQVTLSCSPISGHRSVSWYQQTPGQGLQFLFEYFSETQRNKGNFPGRFSGRQFSNSRSEMNVSTLELGDSALYLCASSLQGNRYEQYFGPGTRLTVT.

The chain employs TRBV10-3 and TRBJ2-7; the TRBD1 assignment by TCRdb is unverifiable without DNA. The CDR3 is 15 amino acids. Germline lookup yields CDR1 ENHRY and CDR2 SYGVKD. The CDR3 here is CAISGPGQKGYEQYF.

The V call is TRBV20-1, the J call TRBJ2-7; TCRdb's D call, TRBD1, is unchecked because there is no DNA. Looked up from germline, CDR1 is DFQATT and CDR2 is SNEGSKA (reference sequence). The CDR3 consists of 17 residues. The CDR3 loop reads CSAVAGTTTFLSYEQYF.

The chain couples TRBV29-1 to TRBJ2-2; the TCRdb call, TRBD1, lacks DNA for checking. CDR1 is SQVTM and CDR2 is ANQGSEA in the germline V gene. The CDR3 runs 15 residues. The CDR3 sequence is CSVPVQGAYTGELFF.

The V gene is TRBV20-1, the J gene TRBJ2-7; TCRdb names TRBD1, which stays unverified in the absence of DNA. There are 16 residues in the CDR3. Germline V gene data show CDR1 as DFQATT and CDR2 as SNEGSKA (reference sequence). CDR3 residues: CSARLRIRTGGHEQYF.

CDR3 sequence: CSASPGTAYYEQYF. The J gene is TRBJ2-7, the V gene TRBV20-1; there is no DNA to check the TCRdb D call of TRBD1. CDR1 and CDR2 from the germline V gene are DFQATT and SNEGSKA (reference sequence). This CDR3 region has 14 residues.

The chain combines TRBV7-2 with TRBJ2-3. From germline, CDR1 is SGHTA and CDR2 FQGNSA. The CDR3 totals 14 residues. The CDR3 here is CASSLGGGRDTQYF.

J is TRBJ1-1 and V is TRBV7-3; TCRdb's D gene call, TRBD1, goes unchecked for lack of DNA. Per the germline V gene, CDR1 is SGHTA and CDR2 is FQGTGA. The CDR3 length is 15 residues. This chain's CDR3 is CASSPPGTANTEAFF.

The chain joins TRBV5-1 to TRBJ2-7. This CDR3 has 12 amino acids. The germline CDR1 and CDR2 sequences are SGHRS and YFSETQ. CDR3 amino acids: CASSLSNEEQYF. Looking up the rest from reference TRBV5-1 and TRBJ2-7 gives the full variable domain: KAGVTQTPRYLIKTRGQQVTLSCSPISGHRSVSWYQQTPGQGLQFLFEYFSETQRNKGNFPGRFSGRQFSNSRSEMNVSTLELGDSALYLCASSLSNEEQYFGPGTRLTVT.

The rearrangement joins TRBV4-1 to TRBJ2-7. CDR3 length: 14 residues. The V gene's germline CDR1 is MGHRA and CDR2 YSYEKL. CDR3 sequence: CASSQDKPFYEQYF.

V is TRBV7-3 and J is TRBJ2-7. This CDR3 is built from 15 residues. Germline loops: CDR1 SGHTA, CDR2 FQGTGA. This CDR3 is CASSLTRVSSYEQYF.

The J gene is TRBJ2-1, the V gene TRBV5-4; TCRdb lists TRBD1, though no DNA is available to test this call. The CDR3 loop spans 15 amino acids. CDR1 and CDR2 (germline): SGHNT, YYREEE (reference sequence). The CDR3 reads CASSIDREGTSEQFF.

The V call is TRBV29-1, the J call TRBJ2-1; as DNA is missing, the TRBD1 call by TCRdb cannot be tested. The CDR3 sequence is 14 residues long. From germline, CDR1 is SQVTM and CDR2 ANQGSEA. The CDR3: CSVDRGELYNEQFF.

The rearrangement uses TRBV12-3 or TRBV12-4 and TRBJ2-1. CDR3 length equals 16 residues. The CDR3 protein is CASSLGQGKGSDEQFF.

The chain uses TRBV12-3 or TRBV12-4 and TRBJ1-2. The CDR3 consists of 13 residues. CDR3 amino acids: CASSYDGTYGYTF.

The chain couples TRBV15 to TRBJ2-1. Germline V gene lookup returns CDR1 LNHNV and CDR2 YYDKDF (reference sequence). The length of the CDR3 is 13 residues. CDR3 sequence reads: CATSRGDYNEQFF.

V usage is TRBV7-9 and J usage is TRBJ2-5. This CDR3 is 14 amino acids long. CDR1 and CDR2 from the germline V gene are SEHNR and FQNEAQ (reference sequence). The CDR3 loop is CASSLGLGQETQYF.

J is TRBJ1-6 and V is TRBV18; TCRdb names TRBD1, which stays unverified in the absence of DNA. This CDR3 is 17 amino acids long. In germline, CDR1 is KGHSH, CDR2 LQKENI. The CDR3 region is CASSPGTGGIKNSPLHF.

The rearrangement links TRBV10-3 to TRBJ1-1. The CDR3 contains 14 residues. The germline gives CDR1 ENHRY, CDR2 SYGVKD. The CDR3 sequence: CAISPGPSNTEAFF.

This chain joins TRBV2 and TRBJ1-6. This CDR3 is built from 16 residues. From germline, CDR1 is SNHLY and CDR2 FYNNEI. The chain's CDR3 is CASSEEGRSYNSPLHF.